Each of the 10 T cell receptor beta chains below was sequenced from the same sample in a study of blood T cells in healthy people across ages (dated by TCRdb to the mid-2010s). Libraries were built with 5' RACE. Sequencing was carried out with an Illumina HiSeq 2500. A second PCR of roughly 7 to 11 cycles was performed with a sample-barcoded 5' primer and a J-beta primer mix. TCRdb handled the public reads itself, with Q25 trimming in fastp and clone calling in MiXCR, and kept productive beta chains. Each record represents a unique CDR3 protein, reported with the most common genes and DNA among its rows. The sample table records about 650,000 distinct CDR3 sequences; approximately 52% of these occur just once. Of the sample, roughly 14% is held by the ten largest clones. Sequencing used blood. The origin of the receptors is a woman older than 75 in good health.

The table lists this clonotype with many counts. This rearrangement joins TRBV4-2 to TRBJ2-1; D gene uncertain. This CDR3 has 16 amino acids. The germline V gene has CDR1 LGHNA and CDR2 YNFKEQ. V lost 0 bases and J lost 0, with 9 bases in between. The CDR3: CASSQDVALSYNEQFF. Here the CDR3 DNA reads TGTGCCAGCAGCCAAGACGTGGCGCTCTCCTACAATGAGCAGTTCTTC.

The V and J genes are TRBV20-1 and TRBJ2-1; 9 bases map to TRBD2. This CDR3 region has 11 residues. V shed 7 bases, J shed 6 bases, and the junction held 1 base outside the gene matches. Germline V gives CDR1 DFQATT, CDR2 SNEGSKA (reference sequence). The CDR3 spells CSGLAVNEQFF. The CDR3 coding sequence is TGCAGTGGACTAGCGGTCAATGAGCAGTTCTTC.

The gene calls are TRBV7-9 and TRBJ2-5; maybe TRBD1 (6 bases). The J call may be in error: the DNA end matches TRBJ2-7 better. Germline V lookup: CDR1 SEHNR, CDR2 FQNEAQ (reference sequence). The CDR3 has 16 amino acids. The CDR3 protein is CASGTWSRTDAYEQYF. The CDR3 region has the DNA TGTGCCAGCGGTACTTGGTCCAGGACAGATGCCTACGAGCAGTACTTC.

This clonotype was counted at least ten times. V gene TRBV6-6 combines with J gene TRBJ1-2; perhaps TRBD1 as D (5 bases). Germline V CDR1 and CDR2: MNHNY, SVGAGI (reference sequence). V lost 6 bases, J lost 8 bases, and 10 bases lay in between. The CDR3 has 11 amino acids. This chain's CDR3 is CASSSDSGYTF. In DNA, the CDR3 is TGTGCCAGCAGCTCAGACAGCGGCTACACCTTC.

For this clonotype: At one of its ends the junction is not consistent with the germline gene, which may arise from a read error. CDR3 amino acids: CSVARSSCEQYF. In DNA form, the CDR3 reads TGCAGCGTTGCACGAAGCTCCTGCGAGCAGTACTTC. The J gene is TRBJ2-7, the V gene TRBV29-1; D ambiguous. Germline V gene lookup returns CDR1 SQVTM and CDR2 ANQGSEA. The CDR3 extends over 12 amino acids.

The gene calls are TRBV20-1 and TRBJ2-1; 15 nucleotides match TRBD2. Germline V gene data show CDR1 as DFQATT and CDR2 as SNEGSKA (reference sequence). V gave up 3 bases and J gave up 9 bases; unmatched junction bases: 6. The CDR3 runs to 15 residues. The CDR3 is CSASPTGLAGGEQFF. CDR3 DNA sequence: TGCAGTGCTAGCCCTACGGGACTAGCGGGGGGTGAGCAGTTCTTC.

Ten or more counts support this clonotype. DNA of the CDR3: TGTGCCAGCAGCCAGGACAGGGGTTATTCACCCCTCCACTTT. Translated, it gives CASSQDRGYSPLHF. The chain joins TRBV5-8 to TRBJ1-6; 9 bases are shared with TRBD1. Looked up from germline, CDR1 is SGHTS and CDR2 is YDEGEE. J gave up 8 bases and V 4 bases, and 4 bases lay outside the gene matches. The CDR3 is 14 residues long.

This chain links TRBV4-3 with TRBJ1-2; D is unresolved. V shed 1 base and J shed 4 bases, with 13 bases lying between them. This CDR3 comprises 15 residues. Germline V gene data show CDR1 as LGHNA and CDR2 as YSLEER. The DNA for the CDR3 is TGCGCCAGCAGCCAAGGCCGGTCGGGGTTCTATGGCTACACCTTC. Its translation is CASSQGRSGFYGYTF.

This clonotype was seen more than once but under ten times. Written as DNA, the CDR3 is TGTGCCAGCAGTGAACTACAGCCCCCAGAGACCCAGTACTTC. It yields the protein CASSELQPPETQYF. The V and J genes are TRBV2 and TRBJ2-5; D uncertain. CDR1 and CDR2 from the germline V gene are SNHLY and FYNNEI. This CDR3 is built from 14 residues. Trimming took off 2 bases at V and 4 bases at J, with 11 bases between the two ends.

Here the CDR3 reads CASTPQPGLGGQETQYF. Written as DNA, the CDR3 is TGTGCCAGCACACCCCAACCGGGACTAGGGGGCCAAGAGACCCAGTACTTC. The chain employs TRBV11-2 and TRBJ2-5; 8 positions match TRBD2. The CDR3 is 17 amino acids. Germline CDR1 reads SGHAT; CDR2 reads FQNNGV. The V segment lost 7 bases and the J segment 1 base; nucleotides outside the gene matches: 14.